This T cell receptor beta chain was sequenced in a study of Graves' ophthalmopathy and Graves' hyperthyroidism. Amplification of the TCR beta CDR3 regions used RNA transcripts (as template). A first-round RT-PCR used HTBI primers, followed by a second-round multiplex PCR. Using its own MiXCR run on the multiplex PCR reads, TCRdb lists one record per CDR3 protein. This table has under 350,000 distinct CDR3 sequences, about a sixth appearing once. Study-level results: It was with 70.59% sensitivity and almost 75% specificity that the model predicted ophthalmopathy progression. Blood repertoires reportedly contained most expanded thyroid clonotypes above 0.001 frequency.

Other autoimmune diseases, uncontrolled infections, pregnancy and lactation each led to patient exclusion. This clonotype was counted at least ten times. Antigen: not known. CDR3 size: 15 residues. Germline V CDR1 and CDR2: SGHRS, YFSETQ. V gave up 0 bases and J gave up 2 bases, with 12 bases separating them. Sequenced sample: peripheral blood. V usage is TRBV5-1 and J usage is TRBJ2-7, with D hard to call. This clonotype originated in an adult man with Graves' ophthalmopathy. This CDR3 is CASSLDPHSTYEQYF. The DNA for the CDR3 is TGCGCCAGCAGCTTGGACCCTCACAGTACCTACGAGCAGTACTTC.